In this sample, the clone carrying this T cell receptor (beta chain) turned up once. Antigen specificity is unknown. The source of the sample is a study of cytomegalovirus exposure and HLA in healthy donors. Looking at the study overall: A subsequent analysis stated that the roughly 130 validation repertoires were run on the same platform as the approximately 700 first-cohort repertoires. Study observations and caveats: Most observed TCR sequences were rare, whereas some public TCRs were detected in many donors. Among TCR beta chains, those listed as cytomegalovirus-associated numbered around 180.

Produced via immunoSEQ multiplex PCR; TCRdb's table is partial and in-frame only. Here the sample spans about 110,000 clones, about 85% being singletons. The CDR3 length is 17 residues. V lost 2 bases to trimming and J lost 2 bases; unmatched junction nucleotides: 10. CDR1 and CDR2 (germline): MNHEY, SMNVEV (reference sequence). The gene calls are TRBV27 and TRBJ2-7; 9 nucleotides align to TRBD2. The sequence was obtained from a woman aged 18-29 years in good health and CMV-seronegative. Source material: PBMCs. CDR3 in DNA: TGTGCCAGCAGTTTAAATAGCGGGGGAAAAGGGACCTACGAGCAGTACTTC. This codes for CASSLNSGGKGTYEQYF.